These 9 T cell receptor beta chains share one sample of origin, sequenced in a study of T cell changes during pregnancy in multiple sclerosis (dated by TCRdb to between 2018 and 2021). Receptor amplification or capture employed the immunoSEQ multiplex PCR assay. Held by TCRdb, this immuneACCESS table contains in-frame sequences only and omits some clones. Under half of the omission traces to an unresolved V gene where checked; the cause of the rest is unknown. In this sample the table shows approximately 65,000 clones, about 90% of which occur a single time. The ten largest clones capture over 1.2% of the sample. The source material was peripheral blood, sampled in the third trimester of pregnancy. The source is a female donor in good health, enrolled as a control in a pregnancy study.

The genes are TRBV7-3 and TRBJ2-1, with TRBD2 as a possible D gene (5 bases). V was clipped by 4 bases and J by 10 bases, with 14 bases between them. The CDR3 covers 13 residues. Germline CDR1 is SGHTA and CDR2 is FQGTGA. The CDR3 sequence is CASSSTPGGEQFF. Written as DNA, the CDR3 is TGTGCCAGCAGCTCCACTCCTGGAGGAGAGCAGTTCTTC.

This chain connects TRBV7-9 to TRBJ1-3; D unresolved. The CDR3 has 14 amino acids. The germline V gene encodes CDR1 SEHNR and CDR2 FQNEAQ (reference sequence). V was pared by 5 bases and J by 2 bases, with 10 bases between. CDR3 amino acids: CASSRGSPGNTIYF. CDR3 DNA: TGTGCCAGCAGCAGAGGGAGTCCTGGAAACACCATATATTTT.

This sequence joins TRBV7-8 and TRBJ2-1; D is unresolved. V was cut by 5 bases and J by 12 bases, with 8 bases left in between. The V gene's germline CDR1 is SGHVS and CDR2 FQNEAQ. The CDR3 is 10 amino acids. The DNA for the CDR3 is TGTGCCAGCAGCCCAGGTATGCAGTTCTTC. Its protein product is CASSPGMQFF.

V is TRBV7-9 and J is TRBJ2-7; no reliable D call. V lost 3 bases to trimming and J lost 2 bases, with 5 bases between them. The CDR3 has 12 amino acids. Germline CDR1 is SEHNR and CDR2 is FQNEAQ (reference sequence). DNA of the CDR3: TGTGCCAGCAGCTTCGACACCTACGAGCAGTACTTC. As protein: CASSFDTYEQYF.

In this sample, this clone turned up once. V is TRBV2 and J is TRBJ1-4; 8 nucleotides match TRBD1. The junction had 9 bases not matched to a gene; V was cut back by 7 bases and J by 5 bases. This CDR3 is 15 amino acids long. Germline CDR1 reads SNHLY; CDR2 reads FYNNEI. For the CDR3, the DNA is TGTGCCAGCACGGAAAGGACAGGGCAGAATGAAAAACTGTTTTTT. It translates to CASTERTGQNEKLFF. Combining the CDR3 with reference TRBV2 and TRBJ1-4 gives the whole variable domain EPEVTQTPSHQVTQMGQEVILRCVPISNHLYFYWYRQILGQKVEFLVSFYNNEISEKSEIFDDQFSVERPDGSNFTLKIRSTKLEDSAMYFCASTERTGQNEKLFFGSGTQLSVL.

The chain combines TRBV6-5 with TRBJ1-1; D might be TRBD1 (6 bases). Looked up from germline, CDR1 is MNHEY and CDR2 is SVGAGI. This CDR3 spans 15 amino acids. Trimming left V 0 bases short and J 3 bases short, with 11 bases between. DNA of the CDR3: TGTGCCAGCAGTTACTCGAGGGGGATCTACACTGAAGCTTTCTTT. Translated, it gives CASSYSRGIYTEAFF.

This clone was recorded only once. The chain couples TRBV21-1 to TRBJ1-2; TRBD1, the table's D call, lacks a check against the DNA. TRBV21-1 is tagged as a pseudogene. The CDR3 is made up of 18 amino acids. CDR3 in amino acids: CASSVLRDRGPNRYGYTF. The DNA of the CDR3 is TGTGCCAGCAGCGTCCTCCGGGACAGGGGCCCTAATAGGTATGGCTACACCTTC.

The gene calls are TRBV5-5 and TRBJ2-2; weak D call: TRBD2 (5 bases). The germline V gene has CDR1 SGHKS and CDR2 YYEKEE (reference sequence). V was shortened by 9 bases and J by 3 bases, with 15 bases between the two germline ends. The CDR3 has 14 amino acids. This CDR3 is CATGRRGDTGELFF. CDR3 nucleotides: TGTGCCACCGGGCGCCGGGGTGACACCGGGGAGCTGTTTTTT.

This clone was recorded a few times. The chain combines TRBV27 with TRBJ1-2; D is possibly TRBD1 (6 bases). The V end was cut by 6 bases, the J end by 7 bases, with 18 bases between. The CDR3 consists of 14 residues. The germline V gene encodes CDR1 MNHEY and CDR2 SMNVEV (reference sequence). The DNA for the CDR3 is TGTGCCAGCAGCGTAGCGGGGGGCGCGAGTGGCTACACCTTC. Its protein product is CASSVAGGASGYTF.